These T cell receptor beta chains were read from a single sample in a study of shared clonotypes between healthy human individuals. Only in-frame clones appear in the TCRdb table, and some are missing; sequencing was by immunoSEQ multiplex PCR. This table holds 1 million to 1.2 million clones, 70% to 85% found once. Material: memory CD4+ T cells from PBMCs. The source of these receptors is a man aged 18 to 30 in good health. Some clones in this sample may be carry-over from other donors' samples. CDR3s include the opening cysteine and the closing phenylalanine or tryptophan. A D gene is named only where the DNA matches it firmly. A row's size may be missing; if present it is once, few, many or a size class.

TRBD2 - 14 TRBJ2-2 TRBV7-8 CASRTSGVTGELFF TGTGCCAGCAGGACTAGCGGTGTCACCGGGGAGCTGTTTTTT
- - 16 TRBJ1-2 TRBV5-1 CASSLGFRDPVYGYTF TGCGCCAGCAGCTTGGGGTTCCGGGATCCTGTCTATGGCTACACCTTC
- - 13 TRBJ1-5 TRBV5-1 CASSLGVNQPQHF TGCGCCAGCAGCTTGGGGGTTAATCAGCCCCAGCATTTT
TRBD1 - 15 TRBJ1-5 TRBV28 CASRGTGVSNQPQHF TGTGCCAGCAGGGGGACAGGGGTCAGCAATCAGCCCCAGCATTTT
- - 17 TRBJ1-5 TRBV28 CASSFASTRGANQPQHF TGTGCCAGCAGTTTCGCCTCGACCCGGGGGGCTAATCAGCCCCAGCATTTT
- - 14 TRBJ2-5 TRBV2 CASRVKGLQETQYF TGTGCCAGCAGGGTAAAAGGCCTCCAAGAGACCCAGTACTTC
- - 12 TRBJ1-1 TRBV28 CASSYQDTEAFF TGTGCCAGCAGTTATCAGGACACTGAAGCTTTCTTT
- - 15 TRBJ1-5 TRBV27 CASSQGWGGNQPQHF TGTGCCAGCAGCCAGGGGTGGGGTGGCAATCAGCCCCAGCATTTT
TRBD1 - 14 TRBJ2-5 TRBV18 CASSTGTGQETQYF TGTGCCAGCTCAACCGGGACAGGTCAAGAGACCCAGTACTTC
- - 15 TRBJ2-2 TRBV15 CATSRDPQPTGELFF TGTGCCACCAGCAGAGATCCCCAGCCGACCGGGGAGCTGTTTTTT
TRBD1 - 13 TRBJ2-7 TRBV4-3 CASSRDSGYEQYF TGCGCCAGCAGCCGGGACAGTGGGTACGAGCAGTACTTC
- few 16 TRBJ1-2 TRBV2 CASSGSSGNFDIGYTF TGTGCCAGCAGCGGTAGTTCGGGTAATTTCGATATTGGCTACACCTTC
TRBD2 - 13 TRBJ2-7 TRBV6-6 CATLLAATYEQYF TGTGCCACCCTACTAGCGGCAACCTACGAGCAGTACTTC
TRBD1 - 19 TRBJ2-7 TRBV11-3 CASRLDRGPFPLLFYEQYF TGTGCCAGCAGACTCGATAGGGGGCCCTTCCCCCTTCTTTTCTACGAGCAGTACTTC
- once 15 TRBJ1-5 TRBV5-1 CAGNRPGGENQPQHF TGCGCCGGAAACAGGCCCGGAGGGGAAAATCAGCCCCAGCATTTT
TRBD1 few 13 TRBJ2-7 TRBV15 CATSWGTAYEQYF TGTGCCACCAGCTGGGGGACAGCTTACGAGCAGTACTTC
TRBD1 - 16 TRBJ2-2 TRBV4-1 CASSLRQGSNTGELFF TGCGCCAGCAGCCTACGACAGGGGAGTAACACCGGGGAGCTGTTTTTT
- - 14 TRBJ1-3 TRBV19 CASAGGTGRNTIYF TGTGCCAGTGCCGGCGGGACTGGGCGAAACACCATATATTTT
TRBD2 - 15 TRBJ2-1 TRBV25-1 CASGLAGGPYNEQFF TGTGCCAGCGGGTTAGCGGGAGGCCCCTACAATGAGCAGTTCTTC
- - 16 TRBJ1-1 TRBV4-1 CASRNIPGRPNTEAFF TGCGCCAGCAGAAACATTCCGGGACGTCCGAACACTGAAGCTTTCTTT
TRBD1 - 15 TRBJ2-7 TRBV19 CASSLRQGIGYEQYF TGTGCCAGTAGTCTCAGACAGGGTATAGGCTACGAGCAGTACTTC
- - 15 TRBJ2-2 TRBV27 CASSSPYANTGELFF TGTGCCAGCAGTTCTCCATACGCGAACACCGGGGAGCTGTTTTTT
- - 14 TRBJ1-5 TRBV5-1 CASSLLGGNQPQHF TGCGCCAGCAGCTTGTTGGGGGGGAATCAGCCCCAGCATTTT
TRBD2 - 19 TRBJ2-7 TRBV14 CASSSRGRGSGRGSYEQYF TGTGCCAGCAGCTCGAGGGGCAGGGGCAGCGGGAGGGGTTCCTACGAGCAGTACTTC
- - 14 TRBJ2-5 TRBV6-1 CASSIGGLQETQYF TGTGCCAGCAGTATCGGGGGCCTCCAAGAGACCCAGTACTTC
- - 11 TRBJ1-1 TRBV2 CASIGGTEAFF TGTGCCAGCATTGGGGGCACTGAAGCTTTCTTT
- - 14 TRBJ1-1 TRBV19 CASSSDRLNTEAFF TGTGCCAGTAGTTCCGACAGGTTGAACACTGAAGCTTTCTTT
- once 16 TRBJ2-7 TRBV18 CASSQQTSGKVGEQYF TGTGCCAGCTCACAACAGACATCGGGGAAGGTGGGGGAGCAGTACTTC
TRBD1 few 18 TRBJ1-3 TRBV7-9 CASSRGQRFESSGNTIYF TGTGCCAGCAGCCGGGGACAGAGGTTTGAATCGTCTGGAAACACCATATATTTT
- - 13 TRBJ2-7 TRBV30 CAWRGDKTYEQYF TGTGCCTGGAGAGGGGACAAGACCTACGAGCAGTACTTC
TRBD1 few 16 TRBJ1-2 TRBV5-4 CASSSTQRQGPGGYTF TGTGCCAGCAGCTCAACGCAGCGACAGGGCCCAGGGGGCTACACCTTC
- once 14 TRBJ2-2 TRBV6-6 CASLRTRNTGELFF TGTGCCAGCCTAAGGACTCGGAACACCGGGGAGCTGTTTTTT
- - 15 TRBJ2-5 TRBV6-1 CASSDVWGSQETQYF TGTGCCAGCAGTGATGTATGGGGATCCCAAGAGACCCAGTACTTC
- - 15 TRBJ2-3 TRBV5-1 CASSSGAGPTDTQYF TGCGCCAGCAGCTCTGGCGCGGGTCCCACAGATACGCAGTATTTT
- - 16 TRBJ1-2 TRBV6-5 CASSYPGRPGTEGYTF TGTGCCAGCAGTTACCCCGGTAGGCCCGGGACGGAGGGCTACACCTTC
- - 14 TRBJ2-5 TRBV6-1 CASSGRLRGETQYF TGTGCCAGTTCAGGGCGCCTCCGGGGAGAGACCCAGTACTTC
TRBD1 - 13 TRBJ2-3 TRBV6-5 CARRTGEFLTQYF TGTGCCAGAAGGACAGGGGAGTTCTTAACGCAGTATTTT
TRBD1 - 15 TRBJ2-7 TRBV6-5 CASSYSGTGDYEQYF TGTGCCAGCAGTTACTCTGGGACAGGGGACTACGAGCAGTACTTC
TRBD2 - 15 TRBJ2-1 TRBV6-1 CASSPRASGIDEQFF TGTGCCAGCAGCCCGCGGGCTAGCGGGATCGATGAGCAGTTCTTC
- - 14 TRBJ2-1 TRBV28 CASSSTRLINEQFF TGTGCCAGCAGTTCCACCCGACTAATTAATGAGCAGTTCTTC
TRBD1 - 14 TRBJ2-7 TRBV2 CATALIQGVYEQYF TGTGCCACCGCTTTGATCCAGGGGGTCTACGAGCAGTACTTC
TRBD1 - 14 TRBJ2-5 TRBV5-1 CASSVGQGRETQYF TGCGCCAGCAGCGTCGGACAGGGGAGGGAGACCCAGTACTTC
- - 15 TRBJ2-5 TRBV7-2 CASSREGGYQETQYF TGTGCCAGCAGCCGAGAGGGGGGGTACCAAGAGACCCAGTACTTC
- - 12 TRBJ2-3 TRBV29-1 CSVEDSSDTQYF TGCAGCGTTGAAGACTCTAGCGATACGCAGTATTTT
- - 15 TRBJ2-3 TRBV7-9 CASSLLTGNGDTQYF TGTGCCAGCAGCTTATTAACAGGGAACGGAGATACGCAGTATTTT
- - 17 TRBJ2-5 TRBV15 CATSRKAFGDPQETQYF TGTGCCACCAGCAGAAAAGCGTTTGGCGATCCCCAAGAGACCCAGTACTTC
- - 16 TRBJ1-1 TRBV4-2 CASSQVGQLRSTEAFF TGTGCCAGCAGCCAAGTCGGTCAGCTCAGAAGTACTGAAGCTTTCTTT
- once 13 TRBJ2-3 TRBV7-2 CASSPGGGDTQYF TGTGCCAGCAGCCCAGGAGGGGGAGATACGCAGTATTTT
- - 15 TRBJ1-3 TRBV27 CASSWPRTAGNTIYF TGTGCCAGCAGCTGGCCCAGGACAGCGGGAAACACCATATATTTT
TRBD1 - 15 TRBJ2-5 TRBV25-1 CASSPNRGRGETQYF TGTGCCAGCAGTCCCAACAGGGGGCGAGGAGAGACCCAGTACTTC
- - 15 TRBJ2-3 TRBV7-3 CASSLIIGGPDTQYF TGTGCCAGCAGCTTAATTATCGGGGGGCCAGATACGCAGTATTTT
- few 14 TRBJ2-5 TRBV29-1 CSVPWGTRQETQYF TGCAGCGTCCCGTGGGGGACTCGTCAAGAGACCCAGTACTTC
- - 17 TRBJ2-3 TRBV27 CASSFRQDLASTDTQYF TGTGCCAGCAGTTTTCGACAGGACTTAGCTAGCACAGATACGCAGTATTTT
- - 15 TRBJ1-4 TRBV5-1 CASSLAVGAYEKLFF TGCGCCAGCAGCTTGGCCGTGGGGGCCTATGAAAAACTGTTTTTT